This is a list of T cell receptor beta chains from one sample in a study of blood T cell repertoires in COVID-19. Using immunoSEQ multiplex PCR, the repertoire was profiled, and TCRdb retains in-frame clones only, with some absent. Of some 250,000 clones listed, around 85% are singletons. Input material: peripheral blood. Receptors originate from a woman in her twenties or thirties with COVID-19, enrolled during active disease. Each CDR3 is given with its conserved first and last residue. Each record gives: V gene, J gene, D gene, clone size, CDR3 DNA, CDR3 protein. The D gene is left open where the match is weak. For some rows the clone size is stated as once, few or many, or as a class when expanded; others skip it.

TRBV18	TRBJ2-7	-	-	TGTGCCAGCTCACCACGTCGGCGAGGGAACAATAACGAGCAGTACTTC	CASSPRRRGNNNEQYF
TRBV5-1	TRBJ1-6	TRBD1	-	TGCGCCAGCAGCCGAGGGGGCGTACCTTCACCCCTCCACTTT	CASSRGGVPSPLHF
TRBV2	TRBJ2-7	-	few	TGTGCCAGCACCAGGGCCTACGAGCAGTACTTC	CASTRAYEQYF
TRBV5-1	TRBJ1-2	TRBD1	-	TGCGCCAGCAGCTTGGACTCTTACGGGACAGGGAGCGGCTACACCTTC	CASSLDSYGTGSGYTF
TRBV18	TRBJ1-6	TRBD1	-	TGTGCCAGCTCACGGGACAGGGTTATTTCACCCCTCCACTTT	CASSRDRVISPLHF
TRBV29-1	TRBJ1-4	TRBD1	-	TGCAGCGTTGTGGCGACAGGGGGAAATGAAAAACTGTTTTTT	CSVVATGGNEKLFF
TRBV3-1/TRBV3-2	TRBJ1-4	-	-	TGTGCCAGCAGCCCATACACAGGGTTAGAGGAAAAACTGTTTTTT	CASSPYTGLEEKLFF
TRBV19	TRBJ1-1	-	-	TGTGCCAGTATGATCGGGAACACTGAAGCTTTCTTT	CASMIGNTEAFF
TRBV4-1	TRBJ1-5	-	once	TGCGCCAGCAGCCAAGCTGGAGGGCCCCAGCATTTT	CASSQAGGPQHF
TRBV11-2	TRBJ1-1	TRBD1	many	TGTGCCAGCAGCTCTAACAGGGGGTTGGTGAACACTGAAGCTTTCTTT	CASSSNRGLVNTEAFF
TRBV4-2	TRBJ2-3	TRBD2	few	TGTGCCAGCAGCCAATCGAATAGCGGGGGTTTAGATACGCAGTATTTT	CASSQSNSGGLDTQYF
TRBV9	TRBJ2-7	TRBD2	-	TGTGCCAGCAGCGGCCCGGGAGGCGAGCAGTACTTC	CASSGPGGEQYF
TRBV29-1	TRBJ2-2	-	-	TGCAGCGTTGTACAACAAAACACCGGGGAGCTGTTTTTT	CSVVQQNTGELFF
TRBV27	TRBJ1-5	-	-	TGTGCCAGCAGTTTACACGTTAGCCAGCCCCAGCATTTT	CASSLHVSQPQHF
TRBV14	TRBJ2-7	-	-	TGTGCCAGCAGCCAAGCGGGGTTCATCCACGAGCAGTACTTC	CASSQAGFIHEQYF
TRBV29-1	TRBJ2-1	TRBD2	-	TGCAGCGTTCGCGGGGGGTCGATCTACAATGAGCAGTTCTTC	CSVRGGSIYNEQFF
TRBV28	TRBJ1-2	TRBD1	-	TGTGCCAGCAGTCCCGGGACAGGGGAGTACTATGGCTACACCTTC	CASSPGTGEYYGYTF
TRBV28	TRBJ1-1	-	-	TGTGCCAGCAGTCCCGTTTCCGAGGGCACTGAAGCTTTCTTT	CASSPVSEGTEAFF
TRBV3-1/TRBV3-2	TRBJ1-6	-	-	TGTGCCAGCAGCCGTCAAGATGTAAGGCACGGGCGGGGTTCACCCCTCCACTTT	CASSRQDVRHGRGSPLHF
TRBV6-2/TRBV6-3	TRBJ2-7	TRBD2	once	TGTGCCAGCAGCCTCTACCGGGGGGGGTCCTACGAGCAGTACTTC	CASSLYRGGSYEQYF
TRBV7-2	TRBJ2-3	-	-	TGTGCCAGCAGCTTAGGTGTCATTTCCACAGATACGCAGTATTTT	CASSLGVISTDTQYF
TRBV11-3	TRBJ2-2	TRBD1	-	TGTGCCAGCACGACAGGGGAAAAGGTCGGGGAGCTGTTTTTT	CASTTGEKVGELFF
TRBV21-1	TRBJ2-3	-	-	TGTGCCAGCAGCAATAAGGCTAGCGGAACAGATACGCAGTATTTT	CASSNKASGTDTQYF
TRBV5-6	TRBJ1-5	-	-	TGTGCCAGCAGCTTGGCCGGGGGAGGCCAGCCCCAGCATTTT	CASSLAGGGQPQHF
TRBV25-1	TRBJ2-1	TRBD2	-	TGTGCCAGCAGTGATTGGGGGGGCAATGAGCAGTTCTTC	CASSDWGGNEQFF
TRBV4-2	TRBJ1-4	-	-	TGTGCCAGCAGCCGATCGGGGGGAGTTAATGAAAAACTGTTTTTT	CASSRSGGVNEKLFF
TRBV29-1	TRBJ2-2	-	-	TGCAGCGTTGCTAGCTTAGGCGGGGAGCTGTTTTTT	CSVASLGGELFF
TRBV18	TRBJ1-6	TRBD1	-	TGTGCCAGCTCACCGGACAGGGCCAATTCACCCCTCCACTTT	CASSPDRANSPLHF